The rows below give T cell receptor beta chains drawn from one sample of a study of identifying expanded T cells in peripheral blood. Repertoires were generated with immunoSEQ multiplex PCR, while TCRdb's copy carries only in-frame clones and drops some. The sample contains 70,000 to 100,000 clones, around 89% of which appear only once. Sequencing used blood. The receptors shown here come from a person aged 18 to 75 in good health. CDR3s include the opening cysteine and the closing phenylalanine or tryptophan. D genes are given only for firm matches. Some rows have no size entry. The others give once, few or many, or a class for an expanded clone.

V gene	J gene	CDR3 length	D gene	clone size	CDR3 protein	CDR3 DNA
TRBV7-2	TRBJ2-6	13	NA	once	CASSFQGANVLTF	TGTGCCAGCAGCTTTCAGGGGGCCAACGTCCTGACTTTC
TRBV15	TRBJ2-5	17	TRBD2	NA	CATSRDRGGTSRETQYF	TGTGCCACCAGCAGAGATAGAGGGGGGACTAGCCGGGAGACCCAGTACTTC
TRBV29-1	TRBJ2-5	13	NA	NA	CSAEAGIRETQYF	TGCAGCGCCGAGGCGGGGATTCGGGAGACCCAGTACTTC
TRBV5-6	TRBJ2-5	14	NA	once	CASSRLAAGETQYF	TGTGCCAGCAGCAGACTCGCGGCTGGTGAGACCCAGTACTTC
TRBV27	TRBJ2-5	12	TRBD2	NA	CASQGPGGTQYF	TGTGCCAGTCAGGGCCCGGGAGGGACCCAGTACTTC
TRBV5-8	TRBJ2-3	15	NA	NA	CASSLSGISTDTQYF	TGTGCCAGCAGCTTGTCCGGGATTAGCACAGATACGCAGTATTTT
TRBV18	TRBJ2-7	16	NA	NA	CASSPNLRGTSYEQYF	TGTGCCAGCTCACCTAATCTTAGGGGGACATCCTACGAGCAGTACTTC
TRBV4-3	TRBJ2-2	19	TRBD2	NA	CASSQDPFGGGARDGELFF	TGCGCCAGCAGCCAAGATCCCTTCGGCGGGGGGGCCCGAGACGGGGAGCTGTTTTTT
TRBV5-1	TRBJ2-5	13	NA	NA	CASSPDRSRTQYF	TGCGCCAGCAGCCCGGACCGTTCGCGGACCCAGTACTTC
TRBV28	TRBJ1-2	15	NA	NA	CATQGAPTRYYGYTF	TGTGCCACCCAAGGAGCCCCGACCCGTTACTATGGCTACACCTTC
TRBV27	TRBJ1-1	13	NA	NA	CASSLWGAPEAFF	TGTGCCAGCAGTTTATGGGGTGCGCCTGAAGCTTTCTTT
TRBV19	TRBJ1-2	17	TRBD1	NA	CASSPSGTGGRTGGYTF	TGTGCCAGTAGTCCTTCCGGGACAGGGGGCAGGACCGGCGGCTACACCTTC
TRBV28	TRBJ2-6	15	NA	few	CASRRGSSGANVLTF	TGTGCCAGCAGGAGGGGATCCTCTGGGGCCAACGTCCTGACTTTC
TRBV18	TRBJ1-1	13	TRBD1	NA	CASSPSGGTEAFF	TGTGCCAGCTCACCCTCAGGGGGGACTGAAGCTTTCTTT
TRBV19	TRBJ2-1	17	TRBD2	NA	CASSSQRGFFLDNEQFF	TGTGCCAGTAGTAGCCAGCGGGGGTTTTTTCTCGACAATGAGCAGTTCTTC
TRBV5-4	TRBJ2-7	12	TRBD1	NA	CASSLDSGTEYF	TGTGCCAGCAGCTTGGACTCCGGGACAGAGTACTTC
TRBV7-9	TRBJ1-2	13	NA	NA	CASSHGAAGGYTF	TGTGCCAGCAGCCACGGGGCGGCCGGTGGCTACACCTTC
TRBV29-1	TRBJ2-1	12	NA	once	CSVVASYNEQFF	TGCAGCGTTGTGGCCTCCTACAATGAGCAGTTCTTC
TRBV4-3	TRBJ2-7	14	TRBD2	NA	CASSYASGFYEQYF	TGCGCCAGCAGCTACGCTAGCGGCTTCTACGAGCAGTACTTC
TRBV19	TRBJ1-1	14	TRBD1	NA	CASSLSGTGVEAFF	TGTGCCAGTAGTCTTTCCGGGACAGGCGTCGAAGCTTTCTTT